One T cell receptor beta chain is described in this entry. With random hexamers, reverse transcription was performed on about 0.45 to 1 ug of RNA. TCRdb analysed the immunoSEQ multiplex PCR reads with MiXCR anew, one entry per CDR3 protein. The sample lists a few hundred thousand distinct CDR3 sequences; 95% were seen once. These data belong to a study of CD8 T cells in Susac syndrome. The CDR3 is 15 residues long. V was clipped by 0 bases and J by 10 bases, with 13 bases between them. Germline V lookup: CDR1 MGHRA, CDR2 YSYEKL. The genes are TRBV4-1 and TRBJ1-6, with unresolved D. The receptor's source is a human donor with multiple sclerosis. The sequencing sample was made of CD4+ T cells from PBMCs. The CDR3 spells CASSQETRETSPLHF. In nucleotides, the CDR3 is TGCGCCAGCAGCCAAGAGACCCGGGAGACCTCACCCCTCCACTTT.